The 26 T cell receptor beta chains given below trace back to one sample, sequenced in a study of T cell responses to AZD1222 COVID-19 vaccine. Clones were sequenced by immunoSEQ multiplex PCR, and TCRdb holds only the in-frame ones, with some missing. This sample has more than 80,000 clones, with about nine tenths found just once. Specimen: peripheral blood, collected on day 0 of AZD1222 vaccination. These receptors came from an adult in good health.

This chain uses TRBV7-9 with TRBJ2-5; TRBD1 agrees at 7 bases. CDR3 size: 12 residues. V lost 8 bases and J lost 6; bases outside the gene matches: 6. In germline, CDR1 is SEHNR, CDR2 FQNEAQ (reference sequence). The CDR3 DNA sequence: TGTGCCAGCGTAGTACAGGGGAAGACCCAGTACTTC. It translates to CASVVQGKTQYF.

The gene calls are TRBV5-4 and TRBJ2-3; 7 nucleotides line up with TRBD2. This CDR3 region has 14 residues. From germline, CDR1 is SGHNT and CDR2 YYREEE (reference sequence). V shed 5 bases, J shed 4 bases, and the junction held 7 bases outside the gene matches. CDR3 coding DNA: TGTGCCAGCAGTTACAGCGGGACTGCAGATACGCAGTATTTT. It is translated as CASSYSGTADTQYF.

This clone was detected only a few times. This chain connects TRBV9 to TRBJ1-5, with D possibly TRBD1 on 6 matching bases. This CDR3 is built from 15 residues. Trimming removed 4 bases from V and 7 bases from J, with 18 bases in between. Germline V gives CDR1 SGDLS, CDR2 YYNGEE. The CDR3 loop reads CASSPDDRFGQPQHF. The CDR3 nucleotides are TGTGCCAGCAGCCCGGACGACAGGTTTGGACAGCCCCAGCATTTT.

V and J are TRBV5-1 and TRBJ1-5; weak D call: TRBD1 (5 bases). The CDR3 extends over 13 amino acids. Trimming left V 2 bases short and J 7 bases short, with 10 bases between. In germline, CDR1 is SGHRS, CDR2 YFSETQ. The CDR3 reads CASSFGGGQPQHF. CDR3 in DNA: TGCGCCAGCAGCTTTGGGGGAGGGCAGCCCCAGCATTTT.

This clone has only one observation. V is TRBV7-3 and J is TRBJ2-7; TRBD2 matches at 10 bases. V shed 3 bases and J 4 bases; nucleotides not matched to a gene: 6. CDR1 SGHTA and CDR2 FQGTGA come from the germline V gene. This CDR3 is 15 amino acids long. The CDR3 DNA is TGTGCCAGCAGCTTTTCAGCGGGAGGGCCTTACGAGCAGTACTTC. Amino acid sequence: CASSFSAGGPYEQYF.

The genes are TRBV6-5 and TRBJ2-1; either TRBD1 or TRBD2 may supply D (6 bases each). Germline values: CDR1 MNHEY, CDR2 SVGAGI. Trimming removed 6 bases at V and 4 bases at J, with 13 bases between. This CDR3 region has 14 residues. The CDR3 sequence is CASSGPGAYNEQFF. CDR3 coding DNA: TGTGCCAGCAGCGGGCCGGGGGCGTACAATGAGCAGTTCTTC.

The chain employs TRBV11-2 and TRBJ1-1; 7 bases align to TRBD1. Germline CDR1 reads SGHAT; CDR2 reads FQNNGV. The V and J ends lost 1 base and 5 bases, in that order; junction bases with no gene match: 4. This CDR3 is 14 amino acids long. CDR3 protein: CASSLGQGVTEAFF. The CDR3 DNA sequence: TGTGCCAGCAGCTTAGGTCAGGGGGTGACTGAAGCTTTCTTT.

The chain recombines TRBV3-1 (or the pseudogene TRBV3-2) with TRBJ2-7, with 8 bases aligning to TRBD1. Germline CDR1 and CDR2: LGHDT and YNNKEL (reference sequence). Trimming removed 5 bases from V and 5 bases from J; junction bases left unmatched: 11. The CDR3 totals 15 residues. As DNA, the CDR3 is TGTGCCAGCAGCTCCATCGGACAGGGAATCAACGAGCAGTACTTC. It yields the protein CASSSIGQGINEQYF.

This clone was seen just once. The rearrangement joins TRBV2 to TRBJ2-7; 8 positions match TRBD1. The J segment lost 3 bases and the V segment lost 2 bases, leaving 3 bases of the junction unmatched. The germline gives CDR1 SNHLY, CDR2 FYNNEI. The CDR3 is 14 amino acids. CDR3 residues: CASSEMDRDYEQYF. CDR3 DNA sequence: TGTGCCAGCAGTGAAATGGACAGGGACTACGAGCAGTACTTC.

The chain recombines TRBV10-3 with TRBJ2-7, with D possibly being TRBD2 (5 bases). V was pared by 3 bases and J by 5 bases, with 11 bases between. CDR1 is ENHRY, CDR2 SYGVKD, per germline. The CDR3 loop spans 13 amino acids. The CDR3 is CAISEIARNEQYF. The CDR3 DNA is TGTGCCATCAGTGAAATAGCGAGGAACGAGCAGTACTTC.

The chain employs TRBV12-3 or TRBV12-4 and TRBJ1-2, with D possibly being TRBD1 (6 bases). CDR3 length equals 13 residues. V was trimmed by 2 bases and J by 9 bases, leaving 13 bases between them. The CDR3 coding sequence is TGTGCCAGCAGTTTATCGGGGGGCACGAGCTACACCTTC. This sequence encodes CASSLSGGTSYTF.

Written as DNA, the CDR3 is TGTGCCAGCAGCAGAGGCGAGACGGAATCCTACGAGCAGTACTTC. This sequence encodes CASSRGETESYEQYF. The gene calls are TRBV7-8 and TRBJ2-7; D gene unclear. Trimming took 5 bases from V and 1 from J, leaving 15 bases between them. Looked up from germline, CDR1 is SGHVS and CDR2 is FQNEAQ. CDR3 size: 15 residues. The whole variable domain, filled in from reference TRBV7-8 and TRBJ2-7, reads GAGVSQSPRYKVAKRGQDVALRCDPISGHVSLFWYQQALGQGPEFLTYFQNEAQLDKSGLPSDRFFAERPEGSVSTLKIQRTQQEDSAVYLCASSRGETESYEQYFGPGTRLTVT.

The chain couples TRBV12-3 or TRBV12-4 to TRBJ1-5; D gene ambiguous. Trimming left V 6 bases short and J 6 bases short, with 9 bases between. The CDR3 contains 12 residues. Here the CDR3 DNA reads TGTGCCAGCAGATCGTCGTCTCAGCCCCAGCATTTT. This gives the protein CASRSSSQPQHF.

V gene TRBV10-1 combines with J gene TRBJ1-2; D ambiguous. The germline V gene has CDR1 WNHNN and CDR2 SYGVQD (reference sequence). The CDR3 totals 16 residues. Trimming removed 7 bases from V and 2 bases from J, with 20 bases in between. CDR3 in amino acids: CASTVDGLHSNYGYTF. In DNA form, the CDR3 reads TGCGCCAGCACTGTTGACGGTCTACACTCCAACTATGGCTACACCTTC.

Points on this clone: A read error may produce the germline difference seen at one junction end. The chain links TRBV6-6 to TRBJ2-1; D not certain. Germline V gene data show CDR1 as MNHNY and CDR2 as SVGAGI (reference sequence). This CDR3 region has 12 residues. CDR3 DNA: TGTGCCAGCAGCCCCTCCTTCAATGAGCAGTTCTTC. Encoded protein: CASSPSFNEQFF.

The chain couples TRBV10-3 to TRBJ1-1, with a tentative D call TRBD1 (6 bases). The V end lost 1 base, the J end lost 10 bases, and 13 bases lay between the germline ends. The CDR3 totals 13 residues. CDR1 is ENHRY and CDR2 is SYGVKD in the germline V gene. The CDR3 here is CAISEYGDIGAFF. CDR3 DNA sequence: TGTGCCATCAGTGAGTATGGGGACATCGGAGCTTTCTTT.

The chain joins TRBV7-2 to TRBJ2-1, with 10 bases identical to TRBD2. CDR3 length: 17 amino acids. CDR1 and CDR2 from the germline V gene are SGHTA and FQGNSA. The V and J ends lost 3 bases and 7 bases, in that order; junction bases with no gene match: 12. The CDR3 DNA reads TGTGCCAGCAGCTTGGTTGGTAGAGCGGGAGGGCGGAATGAGCAGTTCTTC. Translating gives CASSLVGRAGGRNEQFF.

V gene TRBV5-6 combines with J gene TRBJ2-5, with no clear D. Per the germline V gene, CDR1 is SGHDT and CDR2 is YYEEEE. The ends were cut back, 0 bases at V and 5 bases at J, with 14 bases in the middle. This CDR3 spans 15 amino acids. DNA for the CDR3: TGTGCCAGCAGCTTGGTTCTGCTATCGACGGAGACCCAGTACTTC. This gives the protein CASSLVLLSTETQYF.

The chain couples TRBV9 to TRBJ1-4, with D hard to call. This CDR3 is built from 14 residues. Trimming pared 0 bases from V and 6 bases from J, leaving 9 bases between. Germline V gene lookup returns CDR1 SGDLS and CDR2 YYNGEE. CDR3 loop: CASSVAYGDEKLFF. The CDR3, as DNA: TGTGCCAGCAGCGTAGCTTACGGGGATGAAAAACTGTTTTTT.

This clone was seen a few times. This chain uses TRBV5-1 with TRBJ1-2, with TRBD1 matching over 7 bases. The V gene end was trimmed by 3 bases and the J gene end by 4 bases; junction bases not matched to a gene: 3. Germline CDR1 and CDR2: SGHRS and YFSETQ. This CDR3 is 13 amino acids long. CDR3 residues: CASSSTGTYGYTF. The CDR3 DNA reads as TGCGCCAGCAGCTCGACAGGGACCTATGGCTACACCTTC. The whole variable domain, filled in from reference TRBV5-1 and TRBJ1-2, reads KAGVTQTPRYLIKTRGQQVTLSCSPISGHRSVSWYQQTPGQGLQFLFEYFSETQRNKGNFPGRFSGRQFSNSRSEMNVSTLELGDSALYLCASSSTGTYGYTFGSGTRLTVV.

This clone has more than one count but fewer than ten. The chain recombines TRBV28 with TRBJ1-1, with TRBD1 matching 10 bases. V gave up 4 bases and J gave up 4 bases; unmatched junction bases: 3. Germline-derived CDR1 and CDR2 are MDHEN and SYDVKM. The CDR3 runs 14 residues. CDR3 sequence (DNA): TGTGCCAGCAGTTCGGGGACAGGGGCCACTGAAGCTTTCTTT. Protein: CASSSGTGATEAFF. The full variable domain, completed using reference TRBV28 and TRBJ1-1, is DVKVTQSSRYLVKRTGEKVFLECVQDMDHENMFWYRQDPGLGLRLIYFSYDVKMKEKGDIPEGYSVSREKKERFSLILESASTNQTSMYLCASSSGTGATEAFFGQGTRLTVV.

DNA of the CDR3: TGCGCCAGCAGTGAAGGTAGCTCCTACAATGAGCAGTTCTTC. It translates to CASSEGSSYNEQFF. The V and J genes are TRBV10-2 and TRBJ2-1; no clear D gene. The germline CDR1 and CDR2 sequences are WSHSY and SAAADI. V was trimmed by 3 bases and J by 0 bases, leaving 6 bases between them. This CDR3 spans 14 amino acids.

The V gene is TRBV7-6, the J gene TRBJ1-6; 7 bases match TRBD1. The germline V gene encodes CDR1 SGHVS and CDR2 FNYEAQ. CDR3 length: 16 amino acids. V lost 3 bases, J lost 7 bases, and 9 bases stayed unmatched. CDR3 protein: CASSFEAGGWNSPLHF. DNA of the CDR3: TGTGCCAGCAGCTTTGAGGCAGGGGGTTGGAATTCACCCCTCCACTTT.

This chain joins TRBV18 and TRBJ2-1; a weak D match, TRBD2 (6 bases). V was clipped by 3 bases and J by 6 bases, with 15 bases between them. CDR1 and CDR2 from the germline V gene are KGHSH and LQKENI. This CDR3 comprises 15 residues. The CDR3 DNA sequence: TGTGCCAGCTCACCTCCTAGCGAGCCTCGCAATGAGCAGTTCTTC. Amino acids: CASSPPSEPRNEQFF.

V usage is TRBV5-6 and J usage is TRBJ1-1; possible D gene TRBD1, 6 bases. This CDR3 region has 14 residues. The germline V gene has CDR1 SGHDT and CDR2 YYEEEE. V was shortened by 4 bases and J by 5 bases, with 15 bases between the two germline ends. The CDR3 here is CASSPMGARTEAFF. CDR3 bases: TGTGCCAGCAGCCCTATGGGGGCGCGAACTGAAGCTTTCTTT.

The count of this clone is one. This sequence joins TRBV11-2 and TRBJ1-2; D is perhaps TRBD1 (6 bases). V lost 1 base and J lost 0, with 18 bases in between. Germline V lookup: CDR1 SGHAT, CDR2 FQNNGV. The CDR3 is 18 residues long. Here the CDR3 DNA reads TGTGCCAGCAGCTTAGTTCGTGGAGGGACAACATCTAACTATGGCTACACCTTC. It is translated as CASSLVRGGTTSNYGYTF.